Listed here are 10 T cell receptor beta chains from one sample, sequenced in a study of regulatory T cells in long-lasting Graves disease. Time point given: newly diagnosed GD, antithyroid drugs for less than 3 months. PBMC RNA served as the TCR library source. HTBI primers from iRepertoire and Arm-PCR of CDR3 regions yielded the TCR beta libraries. MiXCR, run by TCRdb on the multiplex PCR reads, gives a single entry per CDR3 protein. The data contain over 500,000 distinct CDR3 sequences, roughly 15% of them singletons. The same sample was also studied in work on T cells in Graves' hyperthyroidism and ophthalmopathy.

The sequences come from peripheral blood mononuclear cells (PBMCs), collected at new diagnosis, from a patient treated with antithyroid drugs. Source of these receptors: a woman in her twenties or thirties with Graves disease.

This clonotype showed up just a few times. The V and J genes are TRBV29-1 and TRBJ1-4; a possible D gene is TRBD1 (5 bases). CDR3 length: 12 residues. Germline CDR1 SQVTM, CDR2 ANQGSEA. V lost 4 bases and J 11 bases, leaving 14 bases between the germline ends. In DNA, the CDR3 is TGCAGCGTTGGAAAAGCGGGGGAGAAACTGTTTTTT. This translates into CSVGKAGEKLFF.

This clonotype was found many times. CDR3: CASRAPRGTNTEAFF. CDR3 nucleotides: TGTGCCAGCAGGGCCCCCAGGGGGACGAACACTGAAGCTTTCTTT. The chain employs TRBV28 and TRBJ1-1; TRBD1 aligns across 7 bases. J lost 1 base, V lost 6 bases, and 8 bases had no gene match. CDR1 is MDHEN, CDR2 SYDVKM, per germline. The CDR3 runs 15 residues.

The chain is built from TRBV5-1 and TRBJ2-2; 8 bases are a match to TRBD2. The CDR3 consists of 15 residues. CDR1 and CDR2 (germline): SGHRS, YFSETQ. V was pared by 2 bases and J by 5 bases, with 5 bases of the junction left unmatched. The CDR3 DNA is TGCGCCAGCAGCTTTGCGGGAGGAAGGACCGGGGAGCTGTTTTTT. It yields the protein CASSFAGGRTGELFF.

This clonotype was observed many times. The V and J genes are TRBV6-5 and TRBJ2-7; possibly TRBD2 for D (6 bases). The V gene lost 2 bases and the J gene lost 1 base, with 12 bases spanning the gap. Germline loops: CDR1 MNHEY, CDR2 SVGAGI. CDR3 length: 15 residues. DNA for the CDR3: TGTGCCAGCAGTTACGGGCCAGGGAGGTCCTACGAGCAGTACTTC. It specifies CASSYGPGRSYEQYF.

DNA for the CDR3: TGTGCCAGCAGCCACCCCGGCGGGAGGGCTCGGGAGCAGTACTTC. Its protein product is CASSHPGGRAREQYF. The chain combines TRBV3-1 with TRBJ2-7, with 9 nucleotides matching TRBD2. Per germline, CDR1 LGHDT and CDR2 YNNKEL (reference sequence). The junction had 10 bases not matched to a gene; V was cut back by 3 bases and J by 7 bases. There are 15 residues in the CDR3.

The chain links TRBV28 to TRBJ2-7; D is perhaps TRBD1 (5 bases). Germline lookup yields CDR1 MDHEN and CDR2 SYDVKM. This CDR3 has 14 residues. Trimming left V 8 bases short and J 2 bases short, with 16 bases between. CDR3 loop: CASGIRQTTYEQYF. The CDR3 DNA is TGTGCCAGCGGCATCCGACAGACCACCTACGAGCAGTACTTC.

This clonotype was seen many times. This rearrangement joins TRBV7-9 to TRBJ2-7; D gene ambiguous. The CDR3 length is 13 residues. With 4 bases removed from V and 3 bases from J, the gap between germline ends came to 10 bases. The germline V gene encodes CDR1 SEHNR and CDR2 FQNEAQ (reference sequence). The CDR3 DNA sequence: TGTGCCAGCAGCTCCAGTCCCCACTACGAGCAGTACTTC. Its protein is CASSSSPHYEQYF.

Turning to this clonotype: The junction shows a germline mismatch at one end, possibly a read error. The rearrangement uses TRBV7-9 and TRBJ2-1; the D gene is possibly TRBD1 (7 bases). The V gene's germline CDR1 is SEHNR and CDR2 FQNEAQ (reference sequence). The CDR3 totals 16 residues. For the CDR3, the DNA is TGTGCCAGCAACTTAGGGGCAGGGGGGACGTACAATGAGCAGTTCTTC. It specifies CASNLGAGGTYNEQFF. The variable domain in full, completed from reference TRBV7-9 and TRBJ2-1, reads DTGVSQNPRHKITKRGQNVTFRCDPISEHNRLYWYRQTLGQGPEFLTYFQNEAQLEKSRLLSDRFSAERPKGSFSTLEIQRTEQGDSAMYLCASNLGAGGTYNEQFFGPGTRLTVL.

Many counts were recorded for this clonotype. The rearrangement joins TRBV18 to TRBJ2-7; the match to TRBD1 covers 7 bases. From germline, CDR1 is KGHSH and CDR2 LQKENI. This CDR3 is built from 13 residues. J lost 5 bases, V lost 4 bases, and 5 bases had no gene match. The CDR3 loop reads CASSHRQGDEQYF. The CDR3 region has the DNA TGTGCCAGCTCACACCGACAGGGTGACGAGCAGTACTTC.

This clonotype was found many times. The CDR3 sequence: CASSSGQTITNTGELFF. The CDR3 nucleotides read TGTGCCAGCAGCTCCGGACAGACAATAACGAACACCGGGGAGCTGTTTTTT. The chain recombines TRBV11-2 with TRBJ2-2, with D possibly TRBD1 on 6 matching bases. V lost 4 bases, J lost 0 bases, and 15 bases lay in between. The CDR3 covers 17 residues. Germline V gene data show CDR1 as SGHAT and CDR2 as FQNNGV. Together with reference TRBV11-2 and TRBJ2-2, the CDR3 gives the full variable domain: EAGVAQSPRYKIIEKRQSVAFWCNPISGHATLYWYQQILGQGPKLLIQFQNNGVVDDSQLPKDRFSAERLKGVDSTLKIQPAKLEDSAVYLCASSSGQTITNTGELFFGEGSRLTVL.